Listed below are T cell receptor beta chains from one sample, sequenced in a study of identical twins. TCRdb processed the 5' RACE reads anew with MiXCR; each CDR3 protein has one entry. This table holds roughly 230,000 distinct CDR3 sequences, about 8.3% found once. This sample was also put to use in a study of yellow fever vaccine responses in identical twins.

The material sequenced was CD8+ T cells sorted from blood. Receptor source: a woman younger than 30 in good health. The CDR3 runs from the conserved cysteine through the conserved F or W. A D gene is named only where the DNA matches it firmly. Rows give clone size only sometimes, using once, few, many, or a class for an expanded clone.

>-|TRBV4-3|few|TRBJ2-7
TGCGCCAGCAGCCAAGATCGTTGGCAGGGGATTGACGAGCAGTACTTC
CASSQDRWQGIDEQYF
>-|TRBV10-3|many|TRBJ2-3
TGTGCCATCAGTGAGTTCAAGTCAGCCACAGATACGCAGTATTTT
CAISEFKSATDTQYF
>-|TRBV19|-|TRBJ1-3
TGTGCCAGAAGGTACTCTGGAAACACCATATATTTT
CARRYSGNTIYF
>-|TRBV4-2|few|TRBJ2-3
TGTGCCAGCAGCCAAGACCCGCAGGGCACAAATACGCAGTATTTT
CASSQDPQGTNTQYF
>-|TRBV10-3|few|TRBJ2-5
TGTGCCATCAGTGAGTCCAGGGACCAAGAGACCCAGTACTTC
CAISESRDQETQYF
>TRBD2|TRBV7-9|few|TRBJ2-3
TGTGCCAGCGCTGCTGTTGGGGGAGGGTACACAGATACGCAGTATTTT
CASAAVGGGYTDTQYF
>-|TRBV6-6|-|TRBJ1-4
TGTGCCAGCAGTTACCTGAAGAATGAAAAACTGTTTTTT
CASSYLKNEKLFF
>-|TRBV5-6|-|TRBJ1-2
TGTGCCAGCAGCCAAGGTACGGGTTATAACTATGGCTACACCTTC
CASSQGTGYNYGYTF
>-|TRBV28|few|TRBJ2-7
TGTGCCAGCAGTTTCCCCGATGGAGCGCAGTACTTC
CASSFPDGAQYF
>TRBD1|TRBV24-1|-|TRBJ1-1
TGTGCCACCAGAGGGACAGGGGCGAACACTGAAGCTTTCTTT
CATRGTGANTEAFF
>TRBD2|TRBV27|few|TRBJ2-7
TGTGCCAGCTGTCTCCTCGCTAGCGGGAGATACGAGCAGTACTTC
CASCLLASGRYEQYF
>-|TRBV6-6|-|TRBJ2-7
TGTGCCGGTGCCATCGACCCCTACGAGCAGTACTTC
CAGAIDPYEQYF
>TRBD1|TRBV6-2/TRBV6-3|few|TRBJ2-7
TGTGCCAGCACCACCCCGTTACAGGGGTACGAGCAGTACTTC
CASTTPLQGYEQYF
>-|TRBV11-2|few|TRBJ2-1
TGTGCCAGCAGCTTATCCCCCGGCACCTACAATGAGCAGTTCTTC
CASSLSPGTYNEQFF
>TRBD2|TRBV11-1|-|TRBJ2-5
TGTGCCAGCAGCTCTGGGACTAGCGGGAGTCGGATAAATCGTGAGACCCAGTACTTC
CASSSGTSGSRINRETQYF
>-|TRBV7-9|few|TRBJ2-3
TGTGCCAGCAGCTTAAACACAGCGGAGCCCACAGATACGCAGTATTTT
CASSLNTAEPTDTQYF
>TRBD1|TRBV6-4|-|TRBJ2-3
TGTGCCAGCAGTGACTCGCCGGACAGGGGAACAGATACGCAGTATTTT
CASSDSPDRGTDTQYF
>-|TRBV7-6|many|TRBJ2-1
TGTGCCAGCAGCTTGCAGACAGCTCAAAAATACAATGAGCAGTTCTTC
CASSLQTAQKYNEQFF
>-|TRBV6-5|-|TRBJ2-1
TGTGCCAGCAGTATTTTTCGGGACCCTAATTACAATGAGCAGTTCTTC
CASSIFRDPNYNEQFF
>TRBD1|TRBV4-2|few|TRBJ1-2
TGTGCCAGCAGCCAAGACGGGGGGAACAGGGGAGGGTATGGCTACACCTTC
CASSQDGGNRGGYGYTF
>-|TRBV4-3|many|TRBJ2-5
TGCGCCAGCAGCCAAGATGCGAGCGGAGGGGGAGAGACCCAGTACTTC
CASSQDASGGGETQYF
>-|TRBV6-5|few|TRBJ2-2
TGTGCCAGCAGTTACCCCGCGATTTCCGGGCCGGGGGCCGGGGAGCTGTTTTTT
CASSYPAISGPGAGELFF
>-|TRBV7-6|many|TRBJ2-2
TGTGCCAGCAGCCCCCCAGGTGGGAGAAAGGACACCGGGGAGCTGTTTTTT
CASSPPGGRKDTGELFF
>-|TRBV10-3|few|TRBJ2-7
TGTGCCACCCGGGGTGGGGGGCTTACGGACTACGAGCAGTACTTC
CATRGGGLTDYEQYF
>TRBD1|TRBV7-9|-|TRBJ1-1
TGTGCCAGCAGGTCCGGGACAGGGGTACCTGAAGCTTTCTTT
CASRSGTGVPEAFF
>-|TRBV7-2|-|TRBJ1-4
TGTGCCAGCAGCTTAGGGAGTACCGGTGAAAAACTGTTTTTT
CASSLGSTGEKLFF
>-|TRBV11-2|many|TRBJ2-7
TGTGCCAGCAGCCAAAACTCCTACGAGCAGTACTTC
CASSQNSYEQYF
>TRBD2|TRBV7-9|many|TRBJ2-1
TGTGCCAGCAGCTTCGCTAGCGGGAGGTTTGATGAGCAGTTCTTC
CASSFASGRFDEQFF
>TRBD2|TRBV12-3/TRBV12-4|many|TRBJ2-3
TGTGCCAGCAGTCATCTACTAGCGGGAAGCACAGATACGCAGTATTTT
CASSHLLAGSTDTQYF
>-|TRBV7-2|few|TRBJ2-7
TGTGCCAGCAGCTTAGGAGGGTTAGGGGAGCAGTACTTC
CASSLGGLGEQYF
>TRBD2|TRBV4-1|-|TRBJ2-7
TGCGCCAGCAGCCAAGCAGCAGCGGGAGCGTACGAGCAGTACTTC
CASSQAAAGAYEQYF
>TRBD2|TRBV7-8|many|TRBJ2-3
TGTGCCAGCAGCGTCGGGACTAGCGGGGGGCCCCCCACAGATACGCAGTATTTT
CASSVGTSGGPPTDTQYF
>TRBD2|TRBV27|-|TRBJ2-1
TGTGCCAGCAGTTTGTTTCTAGCGGGAGATGAGCAGTTCTTC
CASSLFLAGDEQFF
>-|TRBV4-1|few|TRBJ1-1
TGCGCCAGCAGCCAACGACGAGTGATGAACACTGAAGCTTTCTTT
CASSQRRVMNTEAFF
>TRBD2|TRBV27|-|TRBJ2-1
TGTGCCAGCAGTTTATTACAGGGGGCCGAACTAGCGGGGGGCGTTGAGCAGTTCTTC
CASSLLQGAELAGGVEQFF